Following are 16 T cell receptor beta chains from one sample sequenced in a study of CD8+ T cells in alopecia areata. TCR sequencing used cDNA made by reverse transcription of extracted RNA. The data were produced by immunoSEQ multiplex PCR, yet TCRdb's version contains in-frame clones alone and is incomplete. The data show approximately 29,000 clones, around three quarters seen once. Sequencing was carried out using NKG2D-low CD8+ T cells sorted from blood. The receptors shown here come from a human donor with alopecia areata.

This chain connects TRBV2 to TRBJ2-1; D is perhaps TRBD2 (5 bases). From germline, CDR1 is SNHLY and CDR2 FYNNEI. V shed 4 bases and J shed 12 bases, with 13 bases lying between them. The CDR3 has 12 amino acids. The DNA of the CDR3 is TGTGCCAGCAGTGGTCGAGGGTTTGGGCAGTTCTTC. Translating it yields CASSGRGFGQFF.

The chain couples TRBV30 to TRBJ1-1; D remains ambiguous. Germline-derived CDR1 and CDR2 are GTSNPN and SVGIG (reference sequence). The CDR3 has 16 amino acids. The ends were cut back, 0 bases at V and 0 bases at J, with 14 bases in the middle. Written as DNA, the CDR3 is TGTGCCTGGAGTGTAAGCCCAGACCTTATGAACACTGAAGCTTTCTTT. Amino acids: CAWSVSPDLMNTEAFF.

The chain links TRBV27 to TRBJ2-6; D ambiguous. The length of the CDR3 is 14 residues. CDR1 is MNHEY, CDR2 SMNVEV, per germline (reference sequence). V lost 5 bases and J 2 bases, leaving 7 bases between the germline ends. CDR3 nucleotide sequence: TGTGCCAGCAGTCCCCCAGCTGGGGCCAACGTCCTGACTTTC. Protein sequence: CASSPPAGANVLTF. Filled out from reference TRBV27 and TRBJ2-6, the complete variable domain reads EAQVTQNPRYLITVTGKKLTVTCSQNMNHEYMSWYRQDPGLGLRQIYYSMNVEVTDKGDVPEGYKVSRKEKRNFPLILESPSPNQTSLYFCASSPPAGANVLTFGAGSRLTVL.

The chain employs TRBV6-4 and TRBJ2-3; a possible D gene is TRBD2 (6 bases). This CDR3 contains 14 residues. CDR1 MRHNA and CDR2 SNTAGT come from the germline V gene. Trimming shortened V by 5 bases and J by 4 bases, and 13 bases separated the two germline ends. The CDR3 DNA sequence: TGTGCCAGCAGTTACGGGGGAGAGGCAGATACGCAGTATTTT. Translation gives CASSYGGEADTQYF.

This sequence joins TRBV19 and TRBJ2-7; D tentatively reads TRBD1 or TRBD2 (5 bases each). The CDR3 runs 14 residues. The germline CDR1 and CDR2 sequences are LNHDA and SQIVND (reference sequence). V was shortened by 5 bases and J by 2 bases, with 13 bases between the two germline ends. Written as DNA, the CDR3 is TGTGCCAGTAGTGTCCGGGACGGGGCCTACGAGCAGTACTTC. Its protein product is CASSVRDGAYEQYF.

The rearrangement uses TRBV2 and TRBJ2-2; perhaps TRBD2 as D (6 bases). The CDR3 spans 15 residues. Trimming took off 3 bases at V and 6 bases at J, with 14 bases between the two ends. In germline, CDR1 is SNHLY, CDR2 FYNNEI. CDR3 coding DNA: TGTGCCAGCAGTGAGCTAGCCGGGGGTCCCGGGGAGCTGTTTTTT. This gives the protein CASSELAGGPGELFF.

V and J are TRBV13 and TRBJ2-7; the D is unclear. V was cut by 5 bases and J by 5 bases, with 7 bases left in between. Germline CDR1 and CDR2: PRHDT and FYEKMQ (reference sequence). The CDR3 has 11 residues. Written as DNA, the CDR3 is TGTGCCAGCAGCCTTGGCCACGAGCAGTACTTC. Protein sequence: CASSLGHEQYF. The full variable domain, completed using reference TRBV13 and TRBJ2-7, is AAGVIQSPRHLIKEKRETATLKCYPIPRHDTVYWYQQGPGQDPQFLISFYEKMQSDKGSIPDRFSAQQFSDYHSELNMSSLELGDSALYFCASSLGHEQYFGPGTRLTVT.

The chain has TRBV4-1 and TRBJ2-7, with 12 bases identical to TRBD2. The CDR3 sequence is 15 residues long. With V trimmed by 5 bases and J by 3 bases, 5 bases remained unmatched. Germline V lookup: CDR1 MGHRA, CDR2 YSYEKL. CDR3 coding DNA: TGCGCCAGCAGCTCTGGACTAGCGGGACACTACGAGCAGTACTTC. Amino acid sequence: CASSSGLAGHYEQYF.

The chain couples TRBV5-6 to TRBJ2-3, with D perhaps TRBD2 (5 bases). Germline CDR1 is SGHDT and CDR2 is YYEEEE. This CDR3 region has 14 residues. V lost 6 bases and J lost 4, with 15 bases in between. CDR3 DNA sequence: TGTGCCAGCACCATACTAGGTAGCTCAGATACGCAGTATTTT. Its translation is CASTILGSSDTQYF.

This CDR3 is CSVEKALGEQYF. The CDR3, as DNA: TGCAGCGTTGAAAAGGCGTTAGGCGAGCAGTACTTC. This chain uses TRBV29-1 with TRBJ2-7; D is undetermined. Germline values: CDR1 SQVTM, CDR2 ANQGSEA. The CDR3 is 12 amino acids. V lost 2 bases and J lost 6, with 11 bases in between.

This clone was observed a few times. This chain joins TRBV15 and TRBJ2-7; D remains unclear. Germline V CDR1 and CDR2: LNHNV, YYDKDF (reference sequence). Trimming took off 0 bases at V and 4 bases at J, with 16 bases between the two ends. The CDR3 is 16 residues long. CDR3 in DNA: TGTGCCACCAGCAGAGATTTCGGTAGCCGGGTGTACGAGCAGTACTTC. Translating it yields CATSRDFGSRVYEQYF.

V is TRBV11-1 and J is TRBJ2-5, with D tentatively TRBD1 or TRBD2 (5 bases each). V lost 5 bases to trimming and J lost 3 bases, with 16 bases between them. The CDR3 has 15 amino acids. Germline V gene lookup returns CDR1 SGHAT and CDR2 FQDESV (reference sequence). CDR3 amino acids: CASSEGIHSKETQYF. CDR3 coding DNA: TGTGCCAGCAGCGAGGGGATTCATTCGAAAGAGACCCAGTACTTC.

The CDR3 DNA is TGTGCCAGCAGCTTAGCGGTGACAGGGATCTCCTACGAGCAGTACTTC. Translated: CASSLAVTGISYEQYF. The rearrangement links TRBV7-9 to TRBJ2-7, with 7 bases aligning to TRBD1. The germline V gene has CDR1 SEHNR and CDR2 FQNEAQ (reference sequence). V lost 0 bases to trimming and J lost 0 bases; unmatched junction nucleotides: 5. This CDR3 has 16 amino acids.

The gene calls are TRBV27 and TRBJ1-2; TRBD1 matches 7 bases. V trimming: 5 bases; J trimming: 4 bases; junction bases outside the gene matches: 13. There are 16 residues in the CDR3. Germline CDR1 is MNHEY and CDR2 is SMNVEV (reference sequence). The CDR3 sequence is CASSTTMGAGGYGYTF. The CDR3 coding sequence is TGTGCCAGCAGTACAACCATGGGGGCAGGGGGCTATGGCTACACCTTC.

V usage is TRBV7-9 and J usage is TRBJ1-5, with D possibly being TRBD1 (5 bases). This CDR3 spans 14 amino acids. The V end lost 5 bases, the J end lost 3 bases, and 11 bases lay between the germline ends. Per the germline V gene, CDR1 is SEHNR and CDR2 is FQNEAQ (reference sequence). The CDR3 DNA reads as TGTGCCAGCAGCCAGACGGACACCAATCAGCCCCAGCATTTT. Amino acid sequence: CASSQTDTNQPQHF.

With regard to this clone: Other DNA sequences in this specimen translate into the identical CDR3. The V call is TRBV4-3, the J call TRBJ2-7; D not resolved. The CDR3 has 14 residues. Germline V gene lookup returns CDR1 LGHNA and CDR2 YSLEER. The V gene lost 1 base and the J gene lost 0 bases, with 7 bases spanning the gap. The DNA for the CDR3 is TGCGCCAGCAGCCAAGGCGGCTACTCCTACGAGCAGTACTTC. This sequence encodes CASSQGGYSYEQYF.